The source of this TCR beta chain is a study of cytomegalovirus exposure and HLA in healthy donors (dated by TCRdb to 2017 to 2019). In terms of the full investigation: According to an earlier analysis of 450 to 650 of the donors, some 180 million T cells yielded roughly 110 million unique TCR beta sequences and about 280 Gb of sequence data. An early release that covered roughly 600 HLA-typed donors contained around 330 gigabases of sequencing data and roughly 84 million unique TCR sequences. Among the roughly 410 genotyped donors, about 85% belonged to the genetic ancestry cluster associated with self-reported Caucasian donors. The aim of the study was to test whether cataloging public T cell receptors could identify signatures of past pathogen exposure. The T cell repertoires of 666 subjects were profiled by immunosequencing and related to cytomegalovirus serostatus. In addition to the first cohort of roughly 700 subjects, a separate validation cohort of 130 or so different subjects was used. The study combined high-throughput TCR immunosequencing, statistical association of individual TCRs with disease status, and machine learning to predict cytomegalovirus infection status. In a later analysis, previously published TCR beta repertoires from fewer than 750 donors were re-analyzed and high-resolution HLA genotyping was added so that TCR occurrence patterns could be studied. Rather than drawing on any new phenotypic data, the later analysis identified candidate immune exposures from TCR beta sequences and the way those sequences occurred across donors. To decide whether each TCR beta V gene segment behaved as functional or pseudogenic, an earlier analysis of approximately 600 of the donors relied on high-throughput TCR beta sequencing. Donor age, sex, ethnicity and CMV serostatus were compiled together with the repertoire data. In a later genetic analysis, genome-wide SNP genotypes for about three fifths of the roughly 670 donors were used, and that subset was treated as a discovery cohort. Every discovery cohort repertoire had been produced on one sequencing platform. HLA typing included class I and class II loci at four-digit resolution. The number of typed donors differed by locus: about 620-640 for A, B, C, DRB1 and DQB1; about 520 for DQA1; some 610 for DPA1; and 400 to 480 for DPB1. Four or five DR-DQ haplotypes were handled as single units for association and clustering because linkage in the cohort was strong. Across some 400 genotyped donors of the cohort, an average of roughly 230,000 unique TCR beta nucleotide sequences per donor were sequenced, and approximately 17% of those sequences were non-productive.

This clone was seen a handful of times. The clone's antigen remains unknown. No qualities accompany the bases; no much larger clone lies one base away. The library was built by means of the immunoSEQ multiplex PCR assay. For the multiplex PCR, a mixture combining 60 forward primers for TCR Vbeta segments and 13 reverse primers for TCR Jbeta segments was used. A multiplex PCR assay on genomic DNA amplified the CDR3 region of rearranged TCR beta genes. Amplified TCR beta libraries were sequenced as 87-base-pair reads on the Illumina HiSeq System. In the source study's methods: Across the 600 to 700 repertoires, a later analysis counted tens of millions of unique TCR beta chains, around 10 million of which were shared by at least two donors. To remove PCR and sequencing errors, raw reads were error-corrected and collapsed into unique sequences using a nearest-neighbor algorithm that merged closely related sequences. CDR3 sequences were aligned to IMGT reference sequences to assign V, D and J gene segments. Each retained sequence needed at least a six-nucleotide match to both a V gene segment and a J gene segment. Rearrangements were classified as productive when the CDR3 lacked stop codons and remained in frame with V and J, and all other rearrangements were classified as non-productive. Following IMGT convention, CDR3 was defined as the stretch from the second conserved V-encoded cysteine to the conserved J-encoded phenylalanine. Sequences without an unambiguous match to a single V gene segment were excluded from the earlier analysis of about 600 of the donors. An earlier analysis of roughly 590 of the donors called V segments functional above 56.7% productive rearrangements and segregating when the between-donor standard deviation exceeded 5%. To diagnose cytomegalovirus status from the catalog of TCR beta chain sequences, a statistical classification framework was built. A later analysis assigned V and J genes by comparing TCR nucleotide sequences with IMGT/GENE-DB human TR gene sequences. Using the TCRdist pipeline, a later analysis assigned CDR3 sequences along with most-parsimonious VDJ recombination scenarios. In a later analysis, each TCR beta chain was defined by its CDR3 amino acid sequence together with its V-gene family, and reads without a unique V-gene family were excluded. A later analysis removed roughly 590 highly shared, low-generation-probability nucleotide sequences to deal with suspected cross-contamination and a sequencing artifact. In a later analysis, a clonal expansion index for each public chain was calculated from normalized within-repertoire ranks of inferred template counts. In a later analysis, generation probabilities were computed using a VDJ recombination model fitted to out-of-frame rearrangements, and the results were checked against IGoR. In a later analysis, hypergeometric tests were used to score TCR-TCR, TCR-HLA and TCR-CMV co-occurrence, with a repertoire-size bias correction applied to TCR pairs. To estimate false discovery rates, a later analysis permuted the HLA or CMV assignments 20 times. In a later analysis, co-occurring TCRs were grouped with DBSCAN, and TCRdist sequence similarity was added when clustering was performed within HLA-allele-positive subsets. Repertoires with fewer than 30,000 or more than 120,000 public chains, plus five repertoires with anomalous nucleotide sharing, were excluded from co-occurrence clustering. The immuneACCESS repertoire file appears here via TCRdb, limited to in-frame rearrangements. These files lack a portion of the clones; in checked studies, under half of the deficit traces to unresolved V genes, and the cause of the others is not known. V, J and clone size reflect that table, while D and trimming were determined from the DNA. The sample has roughly 170,000 clones on record, roughly 80% of them singletons. Roughly 5% of the sample comes from the top ten.

The germline V gene supplies CDR1 SGHRS and CDR2 YFSETQ. CDR3 length: 14 amino acids, cysteine to phenylalanine. The retained sequence is limited to the CDR3, 42 bases, with the frame set at the first base. V lost 3 bases and J lost 0 bases; the stretch between them is 9 bases long. The cohort was made up of approximately 670 healthy bone marrow donors. All cohort members were sampled while nominally healthy, although unrecorded immune exposures were likely present. The donor tested CMV seronegative, placing the donor among the roughly 400 seronegative members of the cohort. Every donor gave a peripheral blood sample, and the peripheral blood mononuclear cells from that sample were used for TCR beta sequencing. The Qiagen DNeasy Blood Extraction Kit was used to extract genomic DNA from the blood cell samples. The research as a whole found: A later analysis reported that several top co-occurrence clusters appeared linked to parvovirus B19, influenza, CMV and Epstein-Barr virus. According to the authors, the approach could potentially be generalized to other disease states and immunological phenotypes. Three of the identified cytomegalovirus-associated TCR beta chains were confirmed in vitro to be specific for cytomegalovirus antigens. At a false discovery rate of 0.05, a later analysis linked 15,000 to 20,000 TCR beta sequences to specific HLA alleles. The only immune exposure information available for the cohort was CMV serostatus. Cytomegalovirus status was reported to be diagnosed by the classifier with high specificity and sensitivity in both the original and validation cohorts. The cohort was sequenced for TCR beta chains only, and without alpha or paired-chain data the features that could be detected were limited. HLA typing was unavailable for some donors at each locus, so association tests used only the typed subset. Most CMV-associated TCR beta chains appeared to be HLA-restricted in a later analysis, and the HLA associations seemed to be driven largely by CMV exposure. Across donors, most TCR sequences were observed very rarely, whereas some public TCRs were present in many individuals. Because counts were too low, under 20 rarely observed V segments, including chromosome 9 orphons, were left out of the earlier analysis of several hundred of the donors. Correlated functional status among segregating V segments might be attributable to linkage disequilibrium, but an unknown experimental factor could not be ruled out. Compared with equally common non-associated chains, HLA-associated TCR beta chains in a later analysis were more clonally expanded and had lower generation probabilities. Strong co-occurrence of HLA alleles, especially DR and DQ, made assigning TCR associations to individual alleles difficult. The study gave a list of some 150 TCR beta chains associated with cytomegalovirus. In an earlier analysis of some 540 of the donors, most TCR beta V segments appeared in productive rearrangements about 90% or about 30% of the time, broadly matching IMGT annotations. A further reported finding was that TCR beta sequences accurately predicted the HLA-A and HLA-B alleles for most subjects in the first cohort. According to a later genetic analysis, donors in an Asian-associated ancestry cluster had fewer N-insertions in productive TCRs than the approximately 650-donor mean. A group of highly shared sequence variants was considered likely to be a technical artifact of the sequencing pipeline. Sequencing depth was assumed to be roughly uniform across donors in the presence/absence analyses, though that assumption may not hold. Some IMGT-functional V segments, including TRBV6-2 and TRBV6-3, could not be told apart with the 87-base-pair reads, so those segments were excluded. In a later analysis, TCR association rates were found to vary across HLA loci, with the most associated TCRs seen for DRB1 alleles and the fewest for HLA-C alleles. In a later genetic analysis, a missense DCLRE1C variant was associated with V-gene and J-gene trimming of TCR beta chains, and the association was replicated in an independent cohort.

This clonotype originated in a man younger than 35 in good health and CMV-seronegative. The chain employs TRBV5-1 and TRBJ1-1; TRBD1 is possibly the D segment (6 matching bases). The sequencing sample was made of PBMCs. In nucleotide form, the sequence is TGCGCCAGCAGCTCCGGACAGCTGAACACTGAAGCTTTCTTT. Its coded protein is CASSSGQLNTEAFF.